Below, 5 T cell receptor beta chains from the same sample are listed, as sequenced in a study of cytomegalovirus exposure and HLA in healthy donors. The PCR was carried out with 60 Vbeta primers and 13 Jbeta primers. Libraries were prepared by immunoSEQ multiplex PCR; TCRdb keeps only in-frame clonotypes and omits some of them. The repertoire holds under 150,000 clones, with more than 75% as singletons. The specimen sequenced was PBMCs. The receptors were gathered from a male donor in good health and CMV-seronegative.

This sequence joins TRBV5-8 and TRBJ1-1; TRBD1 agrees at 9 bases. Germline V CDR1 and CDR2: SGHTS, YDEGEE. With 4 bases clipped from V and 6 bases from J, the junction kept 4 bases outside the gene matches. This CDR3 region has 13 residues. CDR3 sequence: CASSLTGGAEAFF. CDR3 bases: TGTGCCAGCAGCCTTACAGGGGGCGCTGAAGCTTTCTTT.

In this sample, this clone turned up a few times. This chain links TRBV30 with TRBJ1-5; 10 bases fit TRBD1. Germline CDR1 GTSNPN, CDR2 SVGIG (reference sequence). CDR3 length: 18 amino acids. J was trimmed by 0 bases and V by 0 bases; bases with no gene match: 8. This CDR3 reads CAWSVRDRGVGSNQPQHF. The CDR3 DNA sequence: TGTGCCTGGAGTGTAAGGGACAGGGGTGTAGGTAGCAATCAGCCCCAGCATTTT.

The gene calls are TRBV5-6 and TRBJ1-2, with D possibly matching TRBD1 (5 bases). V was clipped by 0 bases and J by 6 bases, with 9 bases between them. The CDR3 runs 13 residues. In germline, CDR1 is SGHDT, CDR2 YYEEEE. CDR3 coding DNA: TGTGCCAGCAGCTTGGATCCAGGGAATGGCTACACCTTC. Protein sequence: CASSLDPGNGYTF.

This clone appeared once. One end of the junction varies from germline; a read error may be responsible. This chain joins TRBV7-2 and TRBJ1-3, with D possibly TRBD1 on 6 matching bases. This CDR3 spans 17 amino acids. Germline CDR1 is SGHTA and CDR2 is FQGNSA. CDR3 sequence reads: CASTLGQLQSSGNTIYF. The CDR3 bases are TGTGCCAGCACCTTAGGACAGCTCCAAAGCTCTGGAAACACCATATATTTT.

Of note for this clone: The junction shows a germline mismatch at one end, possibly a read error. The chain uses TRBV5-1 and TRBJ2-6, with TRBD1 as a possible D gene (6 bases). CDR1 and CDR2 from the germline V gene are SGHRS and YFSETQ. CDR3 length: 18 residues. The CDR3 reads CASSLGGSLVSGANGLTF. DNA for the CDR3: TGCGCCAGCAGCTTAGGGGGTTCCCTTGTCTCTGGGGCCAACGGCCTGACTTTC. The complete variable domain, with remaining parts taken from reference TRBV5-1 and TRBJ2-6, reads KAGVTQTPRYLIKTRGQQVTLSCSPISGHRSVSWYQQTPGQGLQFLFEYFSETQRNKGNFPGRFSGRQFSNSRSEMNVSTLELGDSALYLCASSLGGSLVSGANGLTFGAGSRLTVL.